A selection of T cell receptor beta chains follows, all from one sample in a study of cytomegalovirus exposure and HLA in healthy donors. Produced via immunoSEQ multiplex PCR; TCRdb's table is partial and in-frame only. The sample yields around 200,000 clones, roughly 80% seen once. Material: PBMCs. The receptors derive from a middle-aged man in good health and CMV-seronegative. Both conserved end residues are part of each CDR3. A D gene is named only where the DNA matches it firmly. Expanded clones are given a class, and other clones once, few, many or no size at all.

V gene	D gene	clone size	J gene	CDR3 DNA	CDR3 protein
TRBV7-6	.	.	TRBJ1-6	TGTGCCAGCAGCTCGGACATCGTTAATTCACCCCTCCACTTT	CASSSDIVNSPLHF
TRBV19	.	.	TRBJ1-6	TGTGCCAGTAGTAATTGGCCGTCACCCCTCCACTTT	CASSNWPSPLHF
TRBV5-6	.	.	TRBJ2-3	TGTGCCAGCAGGCGACAGACACTTACTAGCACAGATACGCAGTATTTT	CASRRQTLTSTDTQYF
TRBV12-5	.	.	TRBJ1-2	TGTGCTAGTGGTTCCGGTAGCGGGGTCTATGGCTACACCTTC	CASGSGSGVYGYTF
TRBV5-1	TRBD1	.	TRBJ1-1	TGCGCCAGCAGCCCCGGACAGGCGGTCGGTGAAGCTTTCTTT	CASSPGQAVGEAFF
TRBV9	TRBD1	.	TRBJ1-5	TGTGCCAGCAGCGCCGGGACAGATTTCAGGCCCCAGCATTTT	CASSAGTDFRPQHF
TRBV28	.	.	TRBJ1-2	TGTGCCAGCAGTTTGACCGGGGGGAGGCTGACTATAGGCTACACCTTC	CASSLTGGRLTIGYTF
TRBV11-3	.	.	TRBJ2-3	TGTGCCAGCAGCCCCCGGGCAGGGGTAGGTGATACGCAGTATTTT	CASSPRAGVGDTQYF
TRBV7-9	TRBD2	.	TRBJ2-7	TGTGCCAGCAGCTTGAGACTAGCGGGAGTCGACGAGCAGTACTTC	CASSLRLAGVDEQYF
TRBV27	TRBD1	.	TRBJ2-3	TGTGCCAGCAGTTTGCAGGACAGGGCTCCTTATACGCAGTATTTT	CASSLQDRAPYTQYF
TRBV11-2	TRBD2	.	TRBJ2-7	TGTGCCAGCAGCCGAGGGACTACGACCTACGAGCAGTACTTC	CASSRGTTTYEQYF
TRBV2	.	.	TRBJ1-2	TGTGCCAGCAGTGCGTCCAAAACTCTCTATGGCTACACCTTC	CASSASKTLYGYTF
TRBV30	TRBD1	.	TRBJ1-6	TGTGCCTTAACCGGGACAGGGCATTCACCCCTCCACTTT	CALTGTGHSPLHF
TRBV5-1	TRBD1	.	TRBJ1-4	TGCGCCAGCAGCCTAGCCGGACAGGGAGAAAAACTGTTTTTT	CASSLAGQGEKLFF
TRBV7-2	.	.	TRBJ2-5	TGTGCCAGCAGCTTAAGCAGGGGTGAGACCCAGTACTTC	CASSLSRGETQYF
TRBV5-1	TRBD2	.	TRBJ2-7	TGCGCCAGCAGCTTGGGCTCGGGACTAGCGGGCTACGAGCAGTACTTC	CASSLGSGLAGYEQYF
TRBV6-1	.	.	TRBJ1-1	TGTGCCAGCAGTTCCACAGGTACTGAAGCTTTCTTT	CASSSTGTEAFF
TRBV9	TRBD2	.	TRBJ2-1	TGTGCCAGCAGCGTAGAGGCTAGCGGGGGGGGGCAGTTCTTC	CASSVEASGGGQFF
TRBV25-1	TRBD1	.	TRBJ2-1	TGTGCCGTTATTCCGGACAGGGCCTACAATGAGCAGTTCTTC	CAVIPDRAYNEQFF
TRBV20-1	.	few	TRBJ1-1	TGCAGTGCCCTTGACAAGACTGAAGCTTTCTTT	CSALDKTEAFF
TRBV6-1	.	.	TRBJ2-2	TGTGCCGGTCGCGAGGGTGCGAACGCCGGGGAGCTGTTTTTT	CAGREGANAGELFF
TRBV13	TRBD1	.	TRBJ2-1	TGTGCCAGCAGCTTAGGCCCAGGACAGGGGGGGTGGATCGGTGAGCAGTTCTTC	CASSLGPGQGGWIGEQFF
TRBV4-1	.	.	TRBJ1-2	TGCGCCAGCAGCCAAGGGCAGGGATGCACCTTC	CASSQGQGCTF
TRBV6-5	.	.	TRBJ1-5	TGTGCCAGCAGCCAGATTACAGGTCTAAATCAGCCCCAGCATTTT	CASSQITGLNQPQHF
TRBV11-2	TRBD1	.	TRBJ2-1	TGTGCCAGCCGAGTACAGGGGAACAGCTACAATGAGCAGTTCTTC	CASRVQGNSYNEQFF
TRBV28	TRBD2	.	TRBJ2-7	TGTGCCAGCAGTTTGAAGCGGGAGAGGGCCTACGAGCAGTACTTC	CASSLKRERAYEQYF
TRBV7-9	TRBD1	.	TRBJ1-4	TGTGCCAGCAGCTTTTACCCAGGGGGCGATGAAAAACTGTTTTTT	CASSFYPGGDEKLFF
TRBV15	.	.	TRBJ2-5	TGTGCCACCAGCTTAGGGGCCGGAGAGACCCAGTACTTC	CATSLGAGETQYF
TRBV19	.	.	TRBJ1-2	TGTGCCAGTACCCCCCGACAGATTAACTATGGCTACACCTTC	CASTPRQINYGYTF
TRBV5-8	.	.	TRBJ1-1	TGTGCCAGCAGCGTCTACCGGGTCTTGAACACTGAAGCTTTCTTT	CASSVYRVLNTEAFF
TRBV5-6	.	few	TRBJ1-3	TGTGCCAGCAGCGGTACAGGAGAAAACTCTGGAAACACCATATATTTT	CASSGTGENSGNTIYF
TRBV7-8	.	few	TRBJ1-2	TGTGCCAGCAGCTTAGACAGCTATGGCTACACCTTC	CASSLDSYGYTF
TRBV7-2	.	.	TRBJ1-2	TGTGCCAGCAGCGGTAGACAAGTGGGCTACACCTTC	CASSGRQVGYTF
TRBV18	TRBD1	.	TRBJ2-7	TGTGCCAGCTCACCACAAACAGGGGGTTCCGAGCAGTACTTC	CASSPQTGGSEQYF
TRBV19	TRBD2	.	TRBJ2-7	TGTGCCAGTACTAGCGGGAGTGACGAGCAGTACTTC	CASTSGSDEQYF
TRBV18	.	.	TRBJ1-2	TGTGCCAGCTCATCAATCGGGGCAGGAGGGGATGGCTACACCTTC	CASSSIGAGGDGYTF